This T cell receptor (beta chain) was sequenced in a study of blood T cell repertoires in COVID-19. Whole-study context: The cDNA or gDNA used as material had been derived from T cells, B-cell-depleted T cells, or PBMCs.

This CDR3 has 14 residues. Trimming removed 0 bases from V and 3 bases from J, with 9 bases in between. Germline lookup yields CDR1 SGDLS and CDR2 YYNGEE. Per the study methods: Counts of nucleated cells, estimated from reference gene primer amplification, were obtained. The assay was immunoSEQ multiplex PCR, and TCRdb's table has in-frame clones only and misses some. V and J calls and clone size are copied from that table; D and trimming were computed from the DNA. Here the sample spans about 120,000 clones, approximately 82% being singletons. The chain uses TRBV9 and TRBJ1-1; no clear D. The origin of this receptor is a man aged 25 to 40 with acute or convalescent COVID-19. The sample comprised peripheral blood. The CDR3 loop reads CASSVAGDDTEAFF. Here the CDR3 DNA reads TGTGCCAGCAGCGTAGCCGGGGATGACACTGAAGCTTTCTTT. The full variable domain, in which reference TRBV9 and TRBJ1-1 provide the parts outside the CDR3, is DSGVTQTPKHLITATGQRVTLRCSPRSGDLSVYWYQQSLDQGLQFLIQYYNGEERAKGNILERFSAQQFPDLHSELNLSSLELGDSALYFCASSVAGDDTEAFFGQGTRLTVV.